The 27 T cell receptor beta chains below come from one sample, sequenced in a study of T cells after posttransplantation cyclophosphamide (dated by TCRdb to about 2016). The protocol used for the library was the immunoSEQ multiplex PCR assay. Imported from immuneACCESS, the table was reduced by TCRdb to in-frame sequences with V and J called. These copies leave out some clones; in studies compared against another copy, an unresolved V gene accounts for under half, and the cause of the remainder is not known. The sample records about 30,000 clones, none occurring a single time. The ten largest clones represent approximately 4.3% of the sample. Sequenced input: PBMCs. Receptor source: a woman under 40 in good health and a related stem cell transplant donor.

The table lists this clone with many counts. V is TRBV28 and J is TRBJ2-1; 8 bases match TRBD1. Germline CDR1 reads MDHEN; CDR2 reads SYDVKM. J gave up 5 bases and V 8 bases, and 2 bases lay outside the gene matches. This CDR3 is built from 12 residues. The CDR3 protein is CASVTGDNEQFF. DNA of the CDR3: TGTGCCAGCGTGACAGGGGACAATGAGCAGTTCTTC.

CDR3 loop: CASSISGQAYGYTF. The CDR3 DNA sequence: TGTGCCAGCAGCATCTCGGGACAGGCCTATGGCTACACCTTC. The V and J genes are TRBV12-3 or TRBV12-4 and TRBJ1-2, with 8 bases lining up with TRBD1. This CDR3 spans 14 amino acids. The ends lost 6 bases at V and 4 bases at J; junction bases unmatched: 7.

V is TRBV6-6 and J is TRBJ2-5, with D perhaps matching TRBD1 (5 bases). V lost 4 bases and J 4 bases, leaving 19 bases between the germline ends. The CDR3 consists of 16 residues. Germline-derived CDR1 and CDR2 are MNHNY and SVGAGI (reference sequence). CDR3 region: CASSSTRVPVRETQYF. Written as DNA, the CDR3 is TGTGCCAGCAGTTCCACCAGGGTCCCAGTGAGAGAGACCCAGTACTTC.

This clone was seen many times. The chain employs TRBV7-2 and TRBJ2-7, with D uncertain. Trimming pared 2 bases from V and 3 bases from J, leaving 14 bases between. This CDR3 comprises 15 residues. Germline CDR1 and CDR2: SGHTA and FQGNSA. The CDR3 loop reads CASSLSEAPGYEQYF. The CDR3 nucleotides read TGTGCCAGCAGCTTATCCGAGGCCCCAGGCTACGAGCAGTACTTC.

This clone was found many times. The CDR3 coding sequence is TGTGCCAGCAGCTGGGACAGGCGTGAGCAGTACTTC. It encodes CASSWDRREQYF. The rearrangement links TRBV5-5 to TRBJ2-7, with 8 bases fitting TRBD1. The CDR3 is 12 residues long. V shed 3 bases, J shed 7 bases, and the junction held 3 bases outside the gene matches. Germline V lookup: CDR1 SGHKS, CDR2 YYEKEE (reference sequence).

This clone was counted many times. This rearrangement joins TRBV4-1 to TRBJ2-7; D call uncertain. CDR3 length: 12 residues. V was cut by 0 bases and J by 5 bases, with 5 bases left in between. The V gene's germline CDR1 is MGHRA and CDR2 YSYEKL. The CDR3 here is CASSQDWHEQYF. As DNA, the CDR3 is TGCGCCAGCAGCCAAGATTGGCACGAGCAGTACTTC.

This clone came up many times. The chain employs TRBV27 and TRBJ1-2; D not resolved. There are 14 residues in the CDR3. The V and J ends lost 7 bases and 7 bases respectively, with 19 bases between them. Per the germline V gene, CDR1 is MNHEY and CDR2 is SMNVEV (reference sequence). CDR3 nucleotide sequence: TGTGCCAGCACTCCGACCCCAGGCCGAGGTGGCTACACCTTC. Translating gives CASTPTPGRGGYTF.

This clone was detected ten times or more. This CDR3 reads CASSSSRLNTEAFF. The CDR3 coding sequence is TGTGCCAGCAGTTCCTCAAGGCTGAACACTGAAGCTTTCTTT. The chain carries TRBV6-5 and TRBJ1-1; D gene uncertain. V was clipped by 4 bases and J by 0 bases, with 9 bases between them. In germline, CDR1 is MNHEY, CDR2 SVGAGI. The CDR3 contains 14 residues.

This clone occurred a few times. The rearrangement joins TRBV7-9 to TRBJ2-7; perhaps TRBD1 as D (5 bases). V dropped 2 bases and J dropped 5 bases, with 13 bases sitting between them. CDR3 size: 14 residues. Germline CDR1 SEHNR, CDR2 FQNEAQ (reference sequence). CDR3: CASSLLSGLDEQYF. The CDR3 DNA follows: TGTGCCAGCAGCTTACTTTCAGGGCTGGACGAGCAGTACTTC.

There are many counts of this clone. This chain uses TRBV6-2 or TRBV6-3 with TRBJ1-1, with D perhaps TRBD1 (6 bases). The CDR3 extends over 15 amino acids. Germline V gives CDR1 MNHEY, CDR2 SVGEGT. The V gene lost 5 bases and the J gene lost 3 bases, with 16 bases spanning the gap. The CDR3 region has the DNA TGTGCCAGCAGTGAGAACAGGGCGTGGGACACTGAAGCTTTCTTT. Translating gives CASSENRAWDTEAFF.

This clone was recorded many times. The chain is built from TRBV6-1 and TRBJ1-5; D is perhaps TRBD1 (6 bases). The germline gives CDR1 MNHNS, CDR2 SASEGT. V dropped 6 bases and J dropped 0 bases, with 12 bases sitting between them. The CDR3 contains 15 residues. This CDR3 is CASRAGETSNQPQHF. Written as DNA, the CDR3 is TGTGCCAGCAGGGCAGGGGAGACTAGCAATCAGCCCCAGCATTTT.

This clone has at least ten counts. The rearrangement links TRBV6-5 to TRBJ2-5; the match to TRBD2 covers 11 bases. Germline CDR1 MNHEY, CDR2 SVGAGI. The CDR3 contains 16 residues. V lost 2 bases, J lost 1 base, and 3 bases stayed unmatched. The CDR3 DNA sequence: TGTGCCAGCAGTTACCCTACTAGCGGGGGCCAAGAGACCCAGTACTTC. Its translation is CASSYPTSGGQETQYF.

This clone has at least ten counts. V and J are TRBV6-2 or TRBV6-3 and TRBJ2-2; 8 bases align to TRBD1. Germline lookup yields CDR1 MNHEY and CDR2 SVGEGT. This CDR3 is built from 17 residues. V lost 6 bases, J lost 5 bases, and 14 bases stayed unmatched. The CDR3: CASRITRRTGGTGELFF. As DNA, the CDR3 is TGTGCCAGCAGAATCACGCGAAGAACAGGGGGAACCGGGGAGCTGTTTTTT.

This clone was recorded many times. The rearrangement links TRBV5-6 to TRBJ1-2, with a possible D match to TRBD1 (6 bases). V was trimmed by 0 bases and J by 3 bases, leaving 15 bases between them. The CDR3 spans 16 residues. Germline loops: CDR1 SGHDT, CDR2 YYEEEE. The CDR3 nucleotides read TGTGCCAGCAGCTTGGGGGCCACAGGGATCGACTATGGCTACACCTTC. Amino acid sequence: CASSLGATGIDYGYTF.

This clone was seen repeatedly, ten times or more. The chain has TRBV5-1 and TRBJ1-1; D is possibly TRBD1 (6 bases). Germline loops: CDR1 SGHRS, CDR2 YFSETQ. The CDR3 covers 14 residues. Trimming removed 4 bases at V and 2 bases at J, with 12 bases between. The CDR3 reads CASSAGHKNTEAFF. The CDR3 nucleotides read TGCGCCAGCAGCGCGGGACATAAAAACACTGAAGCTTTCTTT.

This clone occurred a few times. As DNA, the CDR3 is TGTGCCTGGAGTGTACGTCGGGGGGCGCGAGTTGAGACCCAGTACTTC. The encoded protein is CAWSVRRGARVETQYF. The chain joins TRBV30 to TRBJ2-5, with D tentatively TRBD2 (7 bases). Germline CDR1 is GTSNPN and CDR2 is SVGIG (reference sequence). The CDR3 contains 16 residues. The V and J ends lost 0 bases and 5 bases respectively, with 19 bases between them.

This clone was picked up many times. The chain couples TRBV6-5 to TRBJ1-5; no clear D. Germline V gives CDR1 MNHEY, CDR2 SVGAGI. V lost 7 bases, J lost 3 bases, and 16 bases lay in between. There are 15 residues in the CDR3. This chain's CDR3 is CASTSVSADNQPQHF. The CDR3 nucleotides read TGTGCCAGCACCTCTGTATCCGCGGACAATCAGCCCCAGCATTTT.

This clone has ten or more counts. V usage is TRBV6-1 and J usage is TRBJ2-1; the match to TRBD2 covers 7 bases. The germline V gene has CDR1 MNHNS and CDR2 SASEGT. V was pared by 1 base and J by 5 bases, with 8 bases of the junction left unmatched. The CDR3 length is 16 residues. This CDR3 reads CASSEGSGGFDNEQFF. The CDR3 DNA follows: TGTGCCAGCAGTGAAGGGTCCGGGGGGTTCGACAATGAGCAGTTCTTC.

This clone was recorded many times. The CDR3: CASPGASGGTDTQYF. In DNA, the CDR3 is TGCGCCAGCCCAGGGGCTAGCGGGGGAACAGATACGCAGTATTTT. This chain connects TRBV10-1 to TRBJ2-3; 10 bases line up with TRBD2. CDR3 length: 15 residues. CDR1 and CDR2 from the germline V gene are WNHNN and SYGVQD (reference sequence). Trimming at V came to 8 bases and at J to 3 bases, leaving 8 bases not matched to a gene.

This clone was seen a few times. In DNA form, the CDR3 reads TGTGCCAGCAGCGTCGCCGGCGGCGCGGATACGCAGTATTTT. Protein sequence: CASSVAGGADTQYF. The rearrangement joins TRBV9 to TRBJ2-3; no clear D gene. The V and J ends lost 2 bases and 6 bases respectively, with 13 bases between them. This CDR3 is built from 14 residues. CDR1 is SGDLS and CDR2 is YYNGEE in the germline V gene.

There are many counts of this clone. The CDR3 DNA reads TGTGCCAGCAGTTACGGCCCCAGCTACGAGCAGTACTTC. It codes for CASSYGPSYEQYF. J is TRBJ2-7 and V is TRBV6-5, with D unresolved. V lost 2 bases and J 3 bases, leaving 8 bases between the germline ends. The CDR3 is 13 amino acids. Germline V gives CDR1 MNHEY, CDR2 SVGAGI.

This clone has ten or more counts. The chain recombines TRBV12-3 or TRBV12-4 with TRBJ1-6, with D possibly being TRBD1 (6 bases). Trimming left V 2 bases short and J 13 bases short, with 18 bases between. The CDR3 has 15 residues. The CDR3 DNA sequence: TGTGCCAGCAGTTTAAGTGGGGGGGGCTACATCCCCCTCCACTTT. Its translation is CASSLSGGGYIPLHF.

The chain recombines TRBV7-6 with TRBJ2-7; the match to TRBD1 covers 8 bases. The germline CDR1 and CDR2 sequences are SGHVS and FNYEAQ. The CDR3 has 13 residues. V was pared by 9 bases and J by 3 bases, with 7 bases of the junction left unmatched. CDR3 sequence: CASGGQGGYEQYF. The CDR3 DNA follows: TGTGCCAGTGGCGGACAGGGAGGCTACGAGCAGTACTTC.

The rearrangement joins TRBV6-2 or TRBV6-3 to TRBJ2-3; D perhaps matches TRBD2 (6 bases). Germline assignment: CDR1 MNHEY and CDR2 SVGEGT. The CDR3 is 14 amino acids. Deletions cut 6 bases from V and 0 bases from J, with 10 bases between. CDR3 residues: CASRLAGSTDTQYF. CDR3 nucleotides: TGTGCCAGCAGACTAGCAGGCAGCACAGATACGCAGTATTTT.

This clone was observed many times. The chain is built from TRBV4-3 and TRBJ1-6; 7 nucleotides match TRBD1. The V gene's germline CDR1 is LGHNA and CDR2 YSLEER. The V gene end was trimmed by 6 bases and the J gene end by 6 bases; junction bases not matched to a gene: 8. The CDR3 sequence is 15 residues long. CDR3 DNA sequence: TGCGCCAGCAGTGCAGGGACAGAGATTAATTCACCCCTCCACTTT. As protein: CASSAGTEINSPLHF.

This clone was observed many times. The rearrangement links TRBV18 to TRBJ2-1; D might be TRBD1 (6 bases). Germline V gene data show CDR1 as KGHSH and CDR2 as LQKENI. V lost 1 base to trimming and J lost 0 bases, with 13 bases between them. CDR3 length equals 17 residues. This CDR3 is CASSPRQGPGSYNEQFF. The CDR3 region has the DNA TGTGCCAGCTCACCACGCCAGGGGCCAGGCTCCTACAATGAGCAGTTCTTC.

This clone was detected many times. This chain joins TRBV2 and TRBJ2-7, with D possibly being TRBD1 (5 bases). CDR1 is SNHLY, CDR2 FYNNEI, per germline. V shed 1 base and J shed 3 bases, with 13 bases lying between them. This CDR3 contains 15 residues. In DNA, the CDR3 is TGTGCCAGCAGTGAAGTGCAGGGTAACTACTACGAGCAGTACTTC. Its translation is CASSEVQGNYYEQYF.